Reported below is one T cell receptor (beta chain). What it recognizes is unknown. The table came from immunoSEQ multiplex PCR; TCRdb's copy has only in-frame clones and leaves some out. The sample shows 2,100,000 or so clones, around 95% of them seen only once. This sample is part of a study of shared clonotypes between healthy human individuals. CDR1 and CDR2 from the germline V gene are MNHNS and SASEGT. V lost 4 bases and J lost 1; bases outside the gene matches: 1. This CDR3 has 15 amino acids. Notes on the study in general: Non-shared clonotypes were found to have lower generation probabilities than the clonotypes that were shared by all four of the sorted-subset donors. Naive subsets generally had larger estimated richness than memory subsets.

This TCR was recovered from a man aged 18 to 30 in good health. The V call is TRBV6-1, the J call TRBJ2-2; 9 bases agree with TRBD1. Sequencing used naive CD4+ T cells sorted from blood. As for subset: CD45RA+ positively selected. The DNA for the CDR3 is TGTGCCAGCAGTGGGGGACAGGGGAACACCGGGGAGCTGTTTTTT. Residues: CASSGGQGNTGELFF.